This entry lists 29 T cell receptor beta chains sequenced from one sample in a study of CD8+ T cells in alopecia areata. Stated treatment: oral pan-JAK inhibitor, 5-10 mg twice daily. RNA extraction and reverse transcription yielded cDNA as sequencing template. Assay: immunoSEQ multiplex PCR; the TCRdb copy retains only in-frame clones and omits some. The sample lists about 300,000 clones, 58% occurring once. The source was CD4+ T cells sorted from blood, collected at week 24, from a patient treated with tofacitinib. These receptors came from a human donor with alopecia areata.

This chain connects TRBV28 to TRBJ1-1, with 12 bases that match TRBD1. V lost 5 bases, J lost 7 bases, and 8 bases stayed unmatched. CDR3 size: 15 residues. The germline V gene encodes CDR1 MDHEN and CDR2 SYDVKM. DNA of the CDR3: TGTGCCAGCAGTGCGCCGGGACAGGGGGCGATTGAAGCTTTCTTT. Its translation is CASSAPGQGAIEAFF.

This clone has a single count. The CDR3 spells CASSDAGGGRYEQYF. The CDR3 nucleotides are TGTGCCAGCAGTGACGCAGGGGGCGGGCGGTACGAGCAGTACTTC. This chain connects TRBV25-1 to TRBJ2-7; 8 bases fit TRBD1. Germline V gene data show CDR1 as MGHDK and CDR2 as SYGVNS. With 3 bases clipped from V and 4 bases from J, the junction kept 8 bases outside the gene matches. The CDR3 is made up of 15 amino acids.

V usage is TRBV28 and J usage is TRBJ2-7; 10 nucleotides line up with TRBD1. The CDR3 extends over 17 amino acids. Trimming at V came to 5 bases and at J to 1 base, leaving 11 bases not matched to a gene. CDR1 MDHEN and CDR2 SYDVKM come from the germline V gene. The CDR3 nucleotides read TGTGCCAGCAGTCCTTATCCACGGGACAGGGGTTCCTACGAGCAGTACTTC. Translation gives CASSPYPRDRGSYEQYF.

The chain carries TRBV29-1 and TRBJ1-1; 8 nucleotides line up with TRBD1. Germline V gene lookup returns CDR1 SQVTM and CDR2 ANQGSEA. V trimming: 7 bases; J trimming: 4 bases; junction bases outside the gene matches: 5. The CDR3 consists of 12 residues. CDR3 amino acids: CSARTGGTEAFF. In nucleotides, the CDR3 is TGCAGCGCCAGAACAGGGGGCACTGAAGCTTTCTTT.

The chain employs TRBV9 and TRBJ2-2, with TRBD1 identical over 12 bases. J was trimmed by 6 bases and V by 3 bases; bases with no gene match: 9. This CDR3 has 17 residues. The V gene's germline CDR1 is SGDLS and CDR2 YYNGEE. The CDR3 reads CASSGWDRGQNAGELFF. The CDR3 DNA reads as TGTGCCAGCAGCGGCTGGGACAGGGGGCAGAATGCCGGGGAGCTGTTTTTT.

The V and J genes are TRBV28 and TRBJ2-3; possible D gene TRBD2, 6 bases. The CDR3 runs to 16 residues. Trimming took off 1 base at V and 2 bases at J, with 13 bases between the two ends. The germline V gene has CDR1 MDHEN and CDR2 SYDVKM. The CDR3 DNA sequence: TGTGCCAGCAGTTTATCCGGGAGTGTTTCCACAGATACGCAGTATTTT. Translating gives CASSLSGSVSTDTQYF.

This chain uses TRBV30 with TRBJ1-1, with D uncertain. The CDR3 contains 14 residues. CDR1 GTSNPN and CDR2 SVGIG come from the germline V gene (reference sequence). Trimming took 2 bases from V and 0 from J, leaving 10 bases between them. The CDR3 nucleotides are TGTGCCTGGAGTAGGTTCGGACTGAACACTGAAGCTTTCTTT. Amino acid sequence: CAWSRFGLNTEAFF.

The chain links TRBV2 to TRBJ1-5, with D perhaps TRBD1 (5 bases). V dropped 4 bases and J dropped 11 bases, with 21 bases sitting between them. This CDR3 is built from 15 residues. Per the germline V gene, CDR1 is SNHLY and CDR2 is FYNNEI. CDR3 bases: TGTGCCAGCAGTGCGGAACACGCGGGCGGGGGGGCCCAGCATTTT. It yields the protein CASSAEHAGGGAQHF. Full variable domain (remainder filled in from reference TRBV2 and TRBJ1-5): EPEVTQTPSHQVTQMGQEVILRCVPISNHLYFYWYRQILGQKVEFLVSFYNNEISEKSEIFDDQFSVERPDGSNFTLKIRSTKLEDSAMYFCASSAEHAGGGAQHFGDGTRLSIL.

The chain links TRBV7-2 to TRBJ2-3, with D perhaps matching TRBD2 (6 bases). This CDR3 region has 17 residues. Deletions cut 2 bases from V and 1 base from J, with 16 bases between. The germline CDR1 and CDR2 sequences are SGHTA and FQGNSA. CDR3 DNA sequence: TGTGCCAGCAGCTTAAGGGACTCCCAGGAACGCACAGATACGCAGTATTTT. Protein: CASSLRDSQERTDTQYF. Drawing the rest from reference TRBV7-2 and TRBJ2-3, the complete variable domain is GAGVSQSPSNKVTEKGKDVELRCDPISGHTALYWYRQSLGQGLEFLIYFQGNSAPDKSGLPSDRFSAERTGGSVSTLTIQRTQQEDSAVYLCASSLRDSQERTDTQYFGPGTRLTVL.

Notes on this clone: The same CDR3 is also encoded by other DNA sequences in this sample. The chain has TRBV9 and TRBJ2-7; TRBD1 matches at 11 bases. The CDR3 consists of 15 residues. After removal of 2 bases from V and 1 base from J, the junction contained 2 bases not matched to a gene. The germline CDR1 and CDR2 sequences are SGDLS and YYNGEE. CDR3 amino acids: CASSVGTGGSYEQYF. The CDR3 region has the DNA TGTGCCAGCAGCGTCGGGACAGGGGGTTCCTACGAGCAGTACTTC.

This clone was counted a few times. The sample holds other DNA sequences that translate to the same CDR3. The V gene is TRBV20-1, the J gene TRBJ2-5; D ambiguous. The V end lost 1 base, the J end lost 4 bases, and 1 base lay between the germline ends. The germline V gene has CDR1 DFQATT and CDR2 SNEGSKA (reference sequence). The CDR3 spans 10 residues. The CDR3 DNA is TGCAGTGCTAGAGGAGAGACCCAGTACTTC. Encoded protein: CSARGETQYF.

The chain employs TRBV6-6 and TRBJ1-2; D gene uncertain. This CDR3 has 12 amino acids. V lost 6 bases and J lost 6, with 11 bases in between. CDR1 is MNHNY and CDR2 is SVGAGI in the germline V gene (reference sequence). The CDR3 nucleotides read TGTGCCAGCAGGGCAGGCCCTCATGGCTACACCTTC. Its translation is CASRAGPHGYTF.

This clone was seen more than once but under ten times. The chain joins TRBV7-6 to TRBJ1-1; D gene unclear. CDR3 length equals 13 residues. Germline V gene lookup returns CDR1 SGHVS and CDR2 FNYEAQ. The V end was cut by 4 bases, the J end by 4 bases, with 10 bases between. CDR3 residues: CASSSRRSTEAFF. CDR3 bases: TGTGCCAGCAGCTCCCGACGCAGCACTGAAGCTTTCTTT.

This clone has a handful of counts. This rearrangement joins TRBV4-1 to TRBJ2-3; D is perhaps TRBD1 (5 bases). The CDR3 covers 17 residues. Germline assignment: CDR1 MGHRA and CDR2 YSYEKL. V lost 3 bases, J lost 2 bases, and 18 bases lay in between. The CDR3 protein is CASSQRGHPTDTDTQYF. The CDR3 nucleotides are TGCGCCAGCAGCCAGAGAGGACACCCGACCGACACAGATACGCAGTATTTT.

The V gene is TRBV5-6, the J gene TRBJ2-3; the match to TRBD2 covers 12 bases. CDR1 and CDR2 (germline): SGHDT, YYEEEE. This CDR3 is 19 amino acids long. The trim removed 6 bases at V and 3 bases at J, leaving 17 bases unmatched. Here the CDR3 DNA reads TGTGCCAGCACCCCCCCACGGCGAGGACTAGCGGGGATTACAGATACGCAGTATTTT. As protein: CASTPPRRGLAGITDTQYF.

There are a few counts of this clone. The chain carries TRBV5-1 and TRBJ1-1; D unresolved. Germline V gives CDR1 SGHRS, CDR2 YFSETQ. The V end was cut by 0 bases, the J end by 1 base, with 4 bases between. CDR3 length: 13 residues. DNA of the CDR3: TGCGCCAGCAGCTTGGCGGAGAACACTGAAGCTTTCTTT. This codes for CASSLAENTEAFF.

The rearrangement links TRBV29-1 to TRBJ2-3; perhaps TRBD1 as D (6 bases). V shed 1 base and J shed 0 bases, with 11 bases lying between them. CDR3 length equals 15 residues. Germline values: CDR1 SQVTM, CDR2 ANQGSEA. CDR3 amino acids: CSVEVVGASTDTQYF. For the CDR3, the DNA is TGCAGCGTTGAAGTAGTGGGGGCGAGCACAGATACGCAGTATTTT.

This chain uses TRBV7-3 with TRBJ2-3; D is undetermined. The CDR3 consists of 15 residues. Trimming pared 6 bases from V and 0 bases from J, leaving 13 bases between. Germline CDR1 is SGHTA and CDR2 is FQGTGA. CDR3 sequence: CASSPLRASTDTQYF. CDR3 DNA sequence: TGTGCCAGCAGTCCACTCCGTGCTAGCACAGATACGCAGTATTTT.

This clone was found once. CDR3 DNA: TGTGCCAGCAGCCTCGCAGGACAGGGAGGAGAGACCCAGTACTTC. Translated: CASSLAGQGGETQYF. The V call is TRBV5-6, the J call TRBJ2-5; 8 bases match TRBD1. The CDR3 spans 15 residues. Germline V gives CDR1 SGHDT, CDR2 YYEEEE. V was pared by 4 bases and J by 4 bases, with 9 bases of the junction left unmatched.

This clone came up a few times. The rearrangement links TRBV6-6 to TRBJ2-4; D remains ambiguous. The V gene's germline CDR1 is MNHNY and CDR2 SVGAGI (reference sequence). This CDR3 spans 11 amino acids. Between the trimmed V and J ends, which lost 0 bases and 11 bases, there was a span of 5 bases. This CDR3 is CASSYSRLQYF. For the CDR3, the DNA is TGTGCCAGCAGTTACTCGCGTCTTCAGTACTTC.

This chain uses TRBV29-1 with TRBJ1-1, with 7 bases identical to TRBD1. In germline, CDR1 is SQVTM, CDR2 ANQGSEA. The CDR3 consists of 13 residues. With V trimmed by 6 bases and J by 8 bases, 12 bases remained unmatched. The CDR3, as DNA: TGCAGCGTGACTGCCGCACAGGGGCGAGAAGCTTTCTTT. Protein sequence: CSVTAAQGREAFF.

This clone was found a few times. The chain links TRBV5-4 to TRBJ2-5, with 7 nucleotides matching TRBD2. The CDR3 consists of 14 residues. Germline V lookup: CDR1 SGHNT, CDR2 YYREEE (reference sequence). V was pared by 0 bases and J by 3 bases, with 2 bases of the junction left unmatched. In DNA, the CDR3 is TGTGCCAGCAGCTTGGCGGGGGGTGAAGAGACCCAGTACTTC. Translating it yields CASSLAGGEETQYF.

The V and J genes are TRBV12-5 and TRBJ2-1; the match to TRBD1 covers 7 bases. This CDR3 has 16 residues. Germline V lookup: CDR1 LGHNT, CDR2 FRNRAP. The junction had 6 bases not matched to a gene; V was cut back by 2 bases and J by 2 bases. The CDR3 sequence: CASGLTGAFTYNEQFF. For the CDR3, the DNA is TGTGCTAGTGGTTTGACAGGGGCGTTTACCTACAATGAGCAGTTCTTC.

This clone came up a few times. V is TRBV2 and J is TRBJ2-5, with TRBD2 as a possible D gene (6 bases). The V end was cut by 1 base, the J end by 5 bases, with 14 bases between. CDR3 length: 15 residues. Germline V gives CDR1 SNHLY, CDR2 FYNNEI. The DNA for the CDR3 is TGTGCCAGCAGTGAAGAACTAGCTGCGGGGGAGACCCAGTACTTC. Encoded protein: CASSEELAAGETQYF.

This chain joins TRBV5-1 and TRBJ2-7; perhaps D is TRBD1 or TRBD2 (5 bases each). This CDR3 has 17 residues. Trimming stripped 3 bases from V and 2 bases from J, with 21 bases between. Germline V CDR1 and CDR2: SGHRS, YFSETQ. CDR3 bases: TGCGCCAGCAGCTCTAGAATACCGGGACCAAGGCCCTACGAGCAGTACTTC. Its protein product is CASSSRIPGPRPYEQYF.

In the case of this clone: The sample has other DNA sequences that encode this CDR3 too. The chain employs TRBV4-1 and TRBJ1-5; D is unresolved. V gave up 0 bases and J gave up 7 bases, with 7 bases separating them. The germline V gene has CDR1 MGHRA and CDR2 YSYEKL. The CDR3 covers 13 residues. The CDR3 nucleotides are TGCGCCAGCAGCCAAGACCGAGGACAGCCCCAGCATTTT. As protein: CASSQDRGQPQHF.

V usage is TRBV30 and J usage is TRBJ1-5; D is unclear. The CDR3 is 13 amino acids. V dropped 3 bases and J dropped 8 bases, with 14 bases sitting between them. Germline CDR1 reads GTSNPN; CDR2 reads SVGIG (reference sequence). The CDR3 sequence is CAWRRREEEPQHF. Here the CDR3 DNA reads TGTGCCTGGAGAAGGAGGGAAGAGGAGCCCCAGCATTTT.

CDR3: CASSDRVGDEQYF. CDR3 DNA: TGTGCCAGCAGCGACAGGGTAGGAGACGAGCAGTACTTC. The chain combines TRBV9 with TRBJ2-7, with D perhaps TRBD1 (6 bases). Germline loops: CDR1 SGDLS, CDR2 YYNGEE. V was pared by 3 bases and J by 5 bases, with 12 bases between. This CDR3 spans 13 amino acids.

J is TRBJ2-1 and V is TRBV27, with TRBD1 as a possible D gene (7 bases). Germline V gene sequence: CDR1 MNHEY, CDR2 SMNVEV (reference sequence). This CDR3 region has 12 residues. CDR3 sequence reads: CVGSRGANEQFF. The CDR3 bases are TGTGTGGGAAGCAGGGGGGCCAATGAGCAGTTCTTC.